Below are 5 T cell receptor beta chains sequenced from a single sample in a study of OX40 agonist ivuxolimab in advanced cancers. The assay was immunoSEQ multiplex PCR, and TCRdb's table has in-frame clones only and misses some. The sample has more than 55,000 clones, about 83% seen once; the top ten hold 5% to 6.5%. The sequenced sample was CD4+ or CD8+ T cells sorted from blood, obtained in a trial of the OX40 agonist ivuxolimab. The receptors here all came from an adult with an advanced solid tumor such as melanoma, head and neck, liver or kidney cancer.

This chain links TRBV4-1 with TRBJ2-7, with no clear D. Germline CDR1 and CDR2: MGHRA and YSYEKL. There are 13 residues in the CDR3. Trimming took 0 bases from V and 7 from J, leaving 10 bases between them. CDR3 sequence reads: CASSQDMPREQYF. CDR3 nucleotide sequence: TGCGCCAGCAGCCAAGATATGCCCAGGGAGCAGTACTTC.

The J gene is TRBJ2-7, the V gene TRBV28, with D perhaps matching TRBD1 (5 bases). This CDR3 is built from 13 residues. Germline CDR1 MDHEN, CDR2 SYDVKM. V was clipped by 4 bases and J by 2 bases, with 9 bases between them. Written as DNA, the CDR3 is TGTGCCAGCAGTTCGACAGCTACCTACGAGCAGTACTTC. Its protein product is CASSSTATYEQYF.

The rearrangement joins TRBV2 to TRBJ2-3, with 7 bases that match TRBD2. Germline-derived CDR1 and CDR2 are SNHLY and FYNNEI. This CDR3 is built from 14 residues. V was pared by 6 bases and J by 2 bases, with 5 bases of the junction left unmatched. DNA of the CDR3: TGTGCCAGCAGGCCTAGCGGAATCACAGATACGCAGTATTTT. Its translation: CASRPSGITDTQYF.

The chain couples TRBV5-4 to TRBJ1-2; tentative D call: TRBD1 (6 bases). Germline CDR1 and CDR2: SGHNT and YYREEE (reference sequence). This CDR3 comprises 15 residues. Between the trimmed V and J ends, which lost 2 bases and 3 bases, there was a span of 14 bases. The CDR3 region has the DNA TGTGCCAGCAGCTTAGCGGGGGCGTTGGACTATGGCTACACCTTC. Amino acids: CASSLAGALDYGYTF.

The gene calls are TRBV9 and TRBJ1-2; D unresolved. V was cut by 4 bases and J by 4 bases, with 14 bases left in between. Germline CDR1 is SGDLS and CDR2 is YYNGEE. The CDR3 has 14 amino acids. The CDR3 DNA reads TGTGCCAGCAGCCCGAGCGGTAGGACCTATGGCTACACCTTC. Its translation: CASSPSGRTYGYTF.